This record looks at one T cell receptor beta chain sequence and its context. Antigen specificity is unknown. This PCR relied on a set of 60 Vbeta primers and 13 Jbeta primers. The protocol was immunoSEQ multiplex PCR, while the TCRdb copy is restricted to in-frame clones and leaves out a portion. In all, the sample yields 200,000 to 250,000 clones. This record belongs to a study of cytomegalovirus exposure and HLA in healthy donors. Study at large: About 84% of 350 to 400 genotyped donors fell in the Caucasian-associated ancestry cluster.

Broader study findings: Upon later analysis, TCR association rates were observed to vary by HLA locus, being highest for DRB1 and lowest for HLA-C. A later analysis linked a missense variant in DCLRE1C to the trimming of TCR beta V and J genes. By a later analysis, the bulk of CMV-associated TCR beta chains appeared HLA-restricted.

Sequenced input: PBMCs. The clonotype was recovered from a girl aged 2 to 10 in good health and CMV-seropositive.

CDR3 amino acids: CAIREMGGNGYTF. The CDR3 bases are TGTGCCATCAGGGAGATGGGGGGAAATGGCTACACCTTC. The chain is built from TRBV10-3 and TRBJ1-2; possibly TRBD1 for D (5 bases). V was clipped by 6 bases and J by 6 bases, with 14 bases between them. The CDR3 contains 13 residues. CDR1 is ENHRY and CDR2 is SYGVKD in the germline V gene.